This T cell receptor (beta chain) was sequenced in a study of technical replicates of blood from several donors. Produced via immunoSEQ multiplex PCR; TCRdb's table is partial and in-frame only. This table has about 70,000 clones, approximately 97% appearing once. Germline values: CDR1 SSHAT, CDR2 FNYEAQ (reference sequence). The CDR3 totals 15 residues. After removal of 3 bases from V and 9 bases from J, the junction contained 11 bases not matched to a gene. J is TRBJ2-1 and V is TRBV7-7, with 7 bases matching TRBD1. The receptor's source is a human donor in good health. The sample consisted of T cells isolated from PBMCs. Written as DNA, the CDR3 is TGTGCCAGCAGCTTCCAAACAGGGGATTCGTTTGAGCAGTTCTTC. Protein sequence: CASSFQTGDSFEQFF. Together with reference TRBV7-7 and TRBJ2-1, the CDR3 gives the full variable domain: GAGVSQSPRYKVTKRGQDVTLRCDPISSHATLYWYQQALGQGPEFLTYFNYEAQPDKSGLPSDRFSAERPEGSISTLTIQRTEQRDSAMYRCASSFQTGDSFEQFFGPGTRLTVL.